This T cell receptor (beta chain) was identified during a study of CD4 T cells in relation to SARS-CoV-2 and coronaviruses. Generated by immunoSEQ multiplex PCR, the TCRdb table keeps only in-frame clones and is missing some. Of around 20,000 clones in the sample, roughly four fifths are singletons; the top ten hold about a fifth. CD4+ T cells from unexposed donors were obtained before the COVID-19 pandemic (2011-2018). After approximately ten days of culture, CD4+ T cells were isolated. As cell numbers allowed, unexposed-donor CD4+ T cells faced SARS-CoV-2 S/N and four cold-coronavirus spikes. PBMCs were plated at roughly 2 million per well in IL-2-containing medium. CDR1 SNHLY and CDR2 FYNNEI come from the germline V gene. The length of the CDR3 is 12 residues. V dropped 8 bases and J dropped 0 bases, with 4 bases sitting between them. In regard to this clone: Its cognate antigen is unknown.

Sequences were obtained from CD4+ T cells from PBMCs, cultured in vitro. This receptor was obtained from a human donor in good health. This chain links TRBV2 with TRBJ2-2; D is ambiguous. In nucleotides, the CDR3 is TGTGCCAGCTTTCCGAACACCGGGGAGCTGTTTTTT. Its translation is CASFPNTGELFF.